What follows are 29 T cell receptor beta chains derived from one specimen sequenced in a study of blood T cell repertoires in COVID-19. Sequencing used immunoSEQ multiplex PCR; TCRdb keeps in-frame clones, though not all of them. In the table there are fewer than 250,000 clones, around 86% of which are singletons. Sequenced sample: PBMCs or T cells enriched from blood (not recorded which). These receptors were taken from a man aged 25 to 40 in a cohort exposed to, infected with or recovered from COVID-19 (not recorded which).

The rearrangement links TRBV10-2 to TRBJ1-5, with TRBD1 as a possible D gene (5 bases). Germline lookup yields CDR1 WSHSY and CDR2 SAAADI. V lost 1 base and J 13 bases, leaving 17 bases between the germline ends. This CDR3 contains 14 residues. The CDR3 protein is CASSEYGQGRIQHF. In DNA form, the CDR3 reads TGCGCCAGCAGTGAGTACGGGCAGGGCCGGATACAGCATTTT.

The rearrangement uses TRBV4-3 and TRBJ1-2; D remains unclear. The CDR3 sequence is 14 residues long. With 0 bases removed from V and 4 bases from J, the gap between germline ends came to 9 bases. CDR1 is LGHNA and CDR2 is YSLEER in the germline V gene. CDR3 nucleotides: TGCGCCAGCAGCCAAGATGGTGGCGGCTATGGCTACACCTTC. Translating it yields CASSQDGGGYGYTF.

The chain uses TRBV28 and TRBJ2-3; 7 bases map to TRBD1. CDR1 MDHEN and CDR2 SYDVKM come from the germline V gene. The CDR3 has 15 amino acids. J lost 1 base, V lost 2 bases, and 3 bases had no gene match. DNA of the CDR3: TGTGCCAGCAGTTTAAGGGGGCGCGGCACAGATACGCAGTATTTT. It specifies CASSLRGRGTDTQYF.

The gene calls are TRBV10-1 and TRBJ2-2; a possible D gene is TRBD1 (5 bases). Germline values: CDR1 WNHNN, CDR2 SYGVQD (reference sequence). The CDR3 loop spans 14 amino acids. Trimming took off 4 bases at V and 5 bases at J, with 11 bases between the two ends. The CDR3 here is CASSVGRGTGELFF. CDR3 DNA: TGCGCCAGCAGTGTCGGTAGGGGTACCGGGGAGCTGTTTTTT.

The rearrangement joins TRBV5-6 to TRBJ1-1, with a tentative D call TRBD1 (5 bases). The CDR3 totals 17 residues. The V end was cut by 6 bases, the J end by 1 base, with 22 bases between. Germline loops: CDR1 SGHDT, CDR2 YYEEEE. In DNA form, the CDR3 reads TGTGCCAGCACCCTAAACCGGCGGGGACTGGCGAACACTGAAGCTTTCTTT. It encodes CASTLNRRGLANTEAFF.

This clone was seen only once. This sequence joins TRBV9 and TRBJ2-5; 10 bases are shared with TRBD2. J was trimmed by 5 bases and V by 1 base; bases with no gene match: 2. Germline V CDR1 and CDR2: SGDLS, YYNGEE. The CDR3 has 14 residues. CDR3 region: CASSVRTSGETQYF. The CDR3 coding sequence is TGTGCCAGCAGCGTACGGACTAGCGGCGAGACCCAGTACTTC.

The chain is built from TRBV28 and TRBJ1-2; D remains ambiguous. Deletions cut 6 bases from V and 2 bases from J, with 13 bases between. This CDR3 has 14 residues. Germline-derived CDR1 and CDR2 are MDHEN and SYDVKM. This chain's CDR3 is CASRPLTGNYGYTF. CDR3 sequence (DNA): TGTGCCAGCAGACCGTTGACGGGGAACTATGGCTACACCTTC.

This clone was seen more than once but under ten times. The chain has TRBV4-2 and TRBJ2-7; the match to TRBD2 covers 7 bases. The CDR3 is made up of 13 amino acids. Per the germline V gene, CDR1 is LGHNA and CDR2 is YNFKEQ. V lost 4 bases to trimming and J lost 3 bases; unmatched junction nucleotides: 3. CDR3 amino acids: CASSPGGGYEQYF. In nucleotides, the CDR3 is TGTGCCAGCAGCCCCGGCGGGGGCTACGAGCAGTACTTC.

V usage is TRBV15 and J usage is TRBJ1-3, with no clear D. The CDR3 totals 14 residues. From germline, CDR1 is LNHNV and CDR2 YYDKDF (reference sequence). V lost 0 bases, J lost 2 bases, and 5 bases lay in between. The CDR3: CATSRDTTGNTIYF. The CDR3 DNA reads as TGTGCCACCAGCAGAGATACTACTGGAAACACCATATATTTT. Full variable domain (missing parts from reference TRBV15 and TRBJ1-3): DAMVIQNPRYQVTQFGKPVTLSCSQTLNHNVMYWYQQKSSQAPKLLFHYYDKDFNNEADTPDNFQSRRPNTSFCFLDIRSPGLGDTAMYLCATSRDTTGNTIYFGEGSWLTVV.

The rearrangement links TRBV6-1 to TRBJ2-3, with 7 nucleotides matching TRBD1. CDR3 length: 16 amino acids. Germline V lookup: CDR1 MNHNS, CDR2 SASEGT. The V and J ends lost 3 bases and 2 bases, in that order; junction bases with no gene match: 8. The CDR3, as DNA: TGTGCCAGCAGTGATTTTACCGACAGGGTCACAGATACGCAGTATTTT. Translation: CASSDFTDRVTDTQYF.

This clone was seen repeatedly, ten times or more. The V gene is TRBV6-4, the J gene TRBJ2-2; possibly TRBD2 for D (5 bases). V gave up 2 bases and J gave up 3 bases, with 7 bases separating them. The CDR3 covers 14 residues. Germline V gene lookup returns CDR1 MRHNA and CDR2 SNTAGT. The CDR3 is CASSDVGDTGELFF. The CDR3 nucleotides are TGTGCCAGCAGTGACGTGGGAGACACCGGGGAGCTGTTTTTT.

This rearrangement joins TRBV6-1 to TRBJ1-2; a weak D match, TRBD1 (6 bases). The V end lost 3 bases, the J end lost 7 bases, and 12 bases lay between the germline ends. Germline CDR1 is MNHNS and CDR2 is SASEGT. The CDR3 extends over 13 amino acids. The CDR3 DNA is TGTGCCAGCAGTGAGTCAGGGGATCGTGGCTACACCTTC. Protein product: CASSESGDRGYTF.

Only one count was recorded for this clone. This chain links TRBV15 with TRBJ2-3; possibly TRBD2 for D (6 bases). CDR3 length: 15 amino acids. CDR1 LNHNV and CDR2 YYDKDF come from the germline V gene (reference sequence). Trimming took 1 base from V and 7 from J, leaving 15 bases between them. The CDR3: CATSRGGVERNTQYF. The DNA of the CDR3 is TGTGCCACCAGCAGAGGGGGGGTGGAGCGAAATACGCAGTATTTT.

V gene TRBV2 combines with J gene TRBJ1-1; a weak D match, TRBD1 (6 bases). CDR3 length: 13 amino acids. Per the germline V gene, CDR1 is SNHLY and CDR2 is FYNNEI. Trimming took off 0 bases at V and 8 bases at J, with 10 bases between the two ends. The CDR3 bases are TGTGCCAGCAGTGAAGCAGTCACAGGGGAAGCTTTCTTT. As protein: CASSEAVTGEAFF.

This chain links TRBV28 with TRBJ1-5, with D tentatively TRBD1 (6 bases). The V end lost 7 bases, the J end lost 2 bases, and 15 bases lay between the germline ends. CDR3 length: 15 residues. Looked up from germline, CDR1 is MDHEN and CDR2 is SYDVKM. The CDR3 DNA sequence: TGTGCCAGCAACCCGGTTGAGGGGGGCAATCAGCCCCAGCATTTT. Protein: CASNPVEGGNQPQHF. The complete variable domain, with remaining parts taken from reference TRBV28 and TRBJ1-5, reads DVKVTQSSRYLVKRTGEKVFLECVQDMDHENMFWYRQDPGLGLRLIYFSYDVKMKEKGDIPEGYSVSREKKERFSLILESASTNQTSMYLCASNPVEGGNQPQHFGDGTRLSIL.

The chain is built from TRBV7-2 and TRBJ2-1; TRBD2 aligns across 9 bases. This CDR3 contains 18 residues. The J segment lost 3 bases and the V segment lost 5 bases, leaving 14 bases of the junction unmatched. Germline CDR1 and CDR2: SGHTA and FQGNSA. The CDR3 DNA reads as TGTGCCAGCAGCCTTCCCAATTCCGGGACTAGCAACTACAATGAGCAGTTCTTC. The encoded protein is CASSLPNSGTSNYNEQFF.

CDR3 coding DNA: TGCGCCAGCAGCTTGGCCGGGGACAGCCATGAGCAGTTCTTC. It specifies CASSLAGDSHEQFF. The V call is TRBV5-1, the J call TRBJ2-1; 7 positions match TRBD1. Germline V lookup: CDR1 SGHRS, CDR2 YFSETQ. CDR3 length: 14 residues. V shed 0 bases, J shed 8 bases, and the junction held 5 bases outside the gene matches.

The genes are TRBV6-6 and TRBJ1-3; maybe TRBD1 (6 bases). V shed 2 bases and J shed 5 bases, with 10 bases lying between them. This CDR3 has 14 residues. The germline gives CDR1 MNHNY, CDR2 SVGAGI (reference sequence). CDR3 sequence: CASSYTGQRNTIYF. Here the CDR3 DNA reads TGTGCCAGCAGTTACACTGGACAGAGAAACACCATATATTTT.

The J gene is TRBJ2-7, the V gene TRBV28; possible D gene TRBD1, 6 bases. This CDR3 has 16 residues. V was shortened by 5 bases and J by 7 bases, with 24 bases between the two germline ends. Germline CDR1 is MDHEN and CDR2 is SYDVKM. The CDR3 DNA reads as TGTGCCAGCAGTGATAACGGGCCGGGACATACGCGGGAGCAGTACTTC. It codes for CASSDNGPGHTREQYF.

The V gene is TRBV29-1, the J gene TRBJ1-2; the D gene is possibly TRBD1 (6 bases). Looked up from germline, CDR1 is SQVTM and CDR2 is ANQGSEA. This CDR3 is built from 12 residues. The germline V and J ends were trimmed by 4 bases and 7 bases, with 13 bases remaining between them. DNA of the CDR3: TGCAGCGTTGTTTGGGGGCAAAGTGGCTACACCTTC. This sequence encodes CSVVWGQSGYTF.

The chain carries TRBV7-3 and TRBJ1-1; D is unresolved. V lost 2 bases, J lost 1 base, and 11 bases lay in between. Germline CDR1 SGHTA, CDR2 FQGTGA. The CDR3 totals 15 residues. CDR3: CASSLVNEGNTEAFF. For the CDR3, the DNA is TGTGCCAGCAGCTTAGTTAATGAGGGGAACACTGAAGCTTTCTTT.

The CDR3 sequence: CASSLGGLLQETQYF. CDR3 DNA: TGTGCCAGCAGCTTGGGGGGACTCCTACAAGAGACCCAGTACTTC. The chain has TRBV5-4 and TRBJ2-5, with D perhaps matching TRBD2 (6 bases). Trimming removed 0 bases at V and 2 bases at J, with 11 bases between. The CDR3 has 15 amino acids. Germline CDR1 is SGHNT and CDR2 is YYREEE (reference sequence). Combining the CDR3 with reference TRBV5-4 and TRBJ2-5 gives the whole variable domain ETGVTQSPTHLIKTRGQQVTLRCSSQSGHNTVSWYQQALGQGPQFIFQYYREEENGRGNFPPRFSGLQFPNYSSELNVNALELDDSALYLCASSLGGLLQETQYFGPGTRLLVL.

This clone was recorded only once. CDR3 residues: CASSWGGGYNEQFF. CDR3 nucleotides: TGTGCCAGCAGCTGGGGAGGAGGATACAATGAGCAGTTCTTC. The chain combines TRBV6-2 or TRBV6-3 with TRBJ2-1; weak D call: TRBD2 (6 bases). CDR3 size: 14 residues. Trimming removed 6 bases from V and 4 bases from J, with 13 bases in between. Germline V gene lookup returns CDR1 MNHEY and CDR2 SVGEGT.

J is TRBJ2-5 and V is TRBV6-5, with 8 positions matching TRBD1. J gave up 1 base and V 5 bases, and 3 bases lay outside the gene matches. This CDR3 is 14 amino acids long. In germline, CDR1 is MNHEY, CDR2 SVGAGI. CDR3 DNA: TGTGCCAGCAGTCAGACAGGGGTCCAAGAGACCCAGTACTTC. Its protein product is CASSQTGVQETQYF.

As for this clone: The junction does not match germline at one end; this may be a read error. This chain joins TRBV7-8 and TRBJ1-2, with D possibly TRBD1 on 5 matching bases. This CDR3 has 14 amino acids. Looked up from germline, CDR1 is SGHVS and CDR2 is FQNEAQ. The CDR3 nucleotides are TGTGCCAGCAGCACTCTGCTGGGAGGGGCAAATATTTCCTTC. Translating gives CASSTLLGGANISF.

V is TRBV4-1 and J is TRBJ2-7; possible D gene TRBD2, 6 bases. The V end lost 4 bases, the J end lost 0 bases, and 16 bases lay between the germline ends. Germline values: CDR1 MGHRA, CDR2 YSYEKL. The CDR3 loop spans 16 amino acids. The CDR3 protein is CASSLPGLTSSYEQYF. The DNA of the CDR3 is TGCGCCAGCAGCCTACCGGGACTTACGAGCTCCTACGAGCAGTACTTC.

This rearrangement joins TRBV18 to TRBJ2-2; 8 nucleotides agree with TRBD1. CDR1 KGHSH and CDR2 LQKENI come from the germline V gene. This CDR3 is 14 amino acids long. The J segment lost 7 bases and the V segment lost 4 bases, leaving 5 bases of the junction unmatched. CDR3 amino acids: CASSHGQGYGELFF. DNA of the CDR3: TGTGCCAGCTCACACGGACAGGGTTACGGGGAGCTGTTTTTT. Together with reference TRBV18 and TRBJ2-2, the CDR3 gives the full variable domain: NAGVMQNPRHLVRRRGQEARLRCSPMKGHSHVYWYRQLPEEGLKFMVYLQKENIIDESGMPKERFSAEFPKEGPSILRIQQVVRGDSAAYFCASSHGQGYGELFFGEGSRLTVL.

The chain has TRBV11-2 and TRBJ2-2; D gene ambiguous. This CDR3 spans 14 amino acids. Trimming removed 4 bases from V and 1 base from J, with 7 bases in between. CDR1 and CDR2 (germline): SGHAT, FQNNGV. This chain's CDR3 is CASSSRGNTGELFF. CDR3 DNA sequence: TGTGCCAGCAGCTCTAGAGGGAACACCGGGGAGCTGTTTTTT.

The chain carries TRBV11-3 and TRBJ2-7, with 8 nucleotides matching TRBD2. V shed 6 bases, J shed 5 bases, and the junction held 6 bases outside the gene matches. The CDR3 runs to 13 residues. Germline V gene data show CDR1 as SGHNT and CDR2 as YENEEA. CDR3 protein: CASSPGLANEQYF. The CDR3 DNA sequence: TGTGCCAGCAGTCCAGGACTAGCTAACGAGCAGTACTTC.